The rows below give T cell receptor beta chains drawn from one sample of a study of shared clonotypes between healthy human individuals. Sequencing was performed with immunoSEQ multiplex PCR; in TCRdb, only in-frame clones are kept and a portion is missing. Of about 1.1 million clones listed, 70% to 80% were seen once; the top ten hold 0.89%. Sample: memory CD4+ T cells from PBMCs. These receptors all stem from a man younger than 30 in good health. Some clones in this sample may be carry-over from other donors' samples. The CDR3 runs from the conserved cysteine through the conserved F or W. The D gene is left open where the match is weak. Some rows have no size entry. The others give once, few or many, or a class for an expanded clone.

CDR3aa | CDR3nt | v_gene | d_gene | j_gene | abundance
CAGKGQLGSGNTIYF | TGTGCCGGAAAAGGACAGTTAGGCTCTGGAAACACCATATATTTT | TRBV7-9 | - | TRBJ1-3 | -
CASSQVSGQGSYEQYF | TGCGCCAGCAGCCAAGTGAGTGGACAGGGTTCCTACGAGCAGTACTTC | TRBV4-1 | TRBD1 | TRBJ2-7 | -
CATSRDRGGNALFAEAFF | TGTGCCACCAGCAGAGATCGGGGGGGAAACGCTTTGTTCGCTGAAGCTTTCTTT | TRBV15 | - | TRBJ1-1 | -
CASSSPEQYF | TGTGCCAGCAGCTCGCCGGAGCAGTACTTC | TRBV5-6 | - | TRBJ2-7 | -
CAISEIAGEVQYF | TGTGCCATCAGTGAAATAGCGGGAGAGGTCCAGTACTTC | TRBV10-3 | TRBD2 | TRBJ2-5 | -
CAISESGRGSYEQYF | TGTGCCATCAGTGAGTCTGGGAGGGGTTCCTACGAGCAGTACTTC | TRBV10-3 | TRBD2 | TRBJ2-7 | once
CASSLNRGENEKLFF | TGTGCCAGCAGTTTGAACAGGGGAGAGAATGAAAAACTGTTTTTT | TRBV28 | TRBD1 | TRBJ1-4 | -
CASIRLGRHGYTF | TGTGCCAGCATTAGGTTGGGGAGACATGGCTACACCTTC | TRBV6-6 | - | TRBJ1-2 | -
CASSQGTSGDPETQYF | TGCGCCAGCAGCCAGGGGACTAGCGGGGACCCAGAGACCCAGTACTTC | TRBV4-3 | TRBD2 | TRBJ2-5 | -
CASSLAGGWNEQFF | TGTGCCAGCTCTCTAGCGGGGGGCTGGAATGAGCAGTTCTTC | TRBV7-3 | TRBD2 | TRBJ2-1 | -
CASSLSTSGSYEQYF | TGTGCCAGCAGTTTATCGACTAGCGGGAGCTACGAGCAGTACTTC | TRBV28 | TRBD2 | TRBJ2-7 | -
CASSLGPTSGREQYF | TGTGCCAGCAGCTTGGGCCCGACTAGCGGGCGCGAGCAGTACTTC | TRBV5-5 | TRBD2 | TRBJ2-7 | -
CASSGTTPETQYF | TGCGCCAGCAGTGGTACTACCCCAGAGACCCAGTACTTC | TRBV10-1 | - | TRBJ2-5 | -
CATSPRLGTTQYF | TGTGCCACCAGCCCACGGTTGGGGACTACGCAGTATTTT | TRBV15 | - | TRBJ2-3 | -